This T cell receptor beta chain was sequenced in a study of early T cells in non-severe SARS-CoV-2 infection. The wider study: Unsorted whole blood bulk RNA was sequenced, with unpaired chains. Overall study findings and caveats: VDJdb matching, biased toward anti-spike CD8 responses, missed private and CD4 specificities.

Worth noting for this clonotype: Its antigen remains unknown. Being one base from a much bigger clone, this may be a read error.

In germline, CDR1 is SEHNR, CDR2 FQNEAQ (reference sequence). This CDR3 is 12 amino acids long. Unique molecular identifiers (one per individual cDNA molecule) were attached. TCRdb re-called the 5' RACE reads with MiXCR, one entry per CDR3 protein. Of around 58,000 distinct CDR3 sequences listed, roughly 7.6% are singletons. The sequence came from an adult who was a healthcare worker with PCR-confirmed SARS-CoV-2 infection or an uninfected control (not recorded which). The sample was whole blood, taken at baseline. The chain employs TRBV7-9 and TRBJ2-5; 7 positions agree with TRBD1. CDR3 in amino acids: CASSTGYEIQYF. CDR3 nucleotide sequence: TGTGCCTCCTCGACAGGGTACGAGATCCAGTACTTC.